This entry concerns a single T cell receptor (beta chain). Its antigen is as yet unknown. As to time point: baseline pretreatment blood. Treatment of the sample: 15 Gy SBRT to primary tumor, nephrectomy 4 weeks later. These data originate in a study of radiation and T cells in renal cell carcinoma. About the research overall: Nephrectomy followed 15 Gy stereotactic body radiation by 4 weeks. Study-level findings and limits: In blood, top tumor clones expanded by 2 weeks, shrinking by 4.

Germline CDR1 and CDR2: MDHEN and SYDVKM. Trimming took off 4 bases at V and 4 bases at J, with 8 bases between the two ends. The CDR3 sequence is 12 residues long. TCRdb's table, derived via immunoSEQ multiplex PCR, lists solely in-frame clones and lacks some. The data show 110,000 to 150,000 clones, around four fifths seen once. The receptor's source is a woman between 50 and 59 years old with renal cell carcinoma. The sequencing here drew on blood, taken from a patient whose treatment included radiotherapy and nephrectomy. This chain uses TRBV28 with TRBJ2-7; D call uncertain. The CDR3 sequence is CASSSRRYEQYF. CDR3 nucleotide sequence: TGTGCCAGCAGTTCCCGGCGGTACGAGCAGTACTTC.